These T cell receptor beta chains were read from a single sample in a study of blood T cell repertoires in COVID-19. Assay used: immunoSEQ multiplex PCR; TCRdb lists only in-frame clones, some missing. This table has more than 100,000 clones, around 87% appearing once. Material for sequencing was peripheral blood. The receptors stem from a woman aged 55-69 years with acute or convalescent COVID-19. The CDR3 runs from the conserved cysteine through the conserved F or W. The order of the fields is V gene, D gene, J gene, clone size, CDR3 protein, CDR3 DNA. A D gene is named only where the DNA matches it firmly. Expanded clones get a size class; other rows say once, few or many, or leave the size out.

TRBV28	NA	TRBJ1-2	NA	CASTQAYGYTF	TGTGCCAGCACTCAGGCCTATGGCTACACCTTC
TRBV6-1	NA	TRBJ1-2	once	CASSEMGLWAAANYGYTF	TGTGCCAGCAGTGAAATGGGTCTTTGGGCAGCCGCTAACTATGGCTACACCTTC
TRBV9	NA	TRBJ2-7	NA	CASSVATGSYEQYF	TGTGCCAGCAGCGTAGCTACAGGCTCCTACGAGCAGTACTTC
TRBV28	NA	TRBJ1-5	NA	CASSLFEDINQPQHF	TGTGCCAGCAGTTTATTCGAGGACATCAATCAGCCCCAGCATTTT
TRBV29-1	NA	TRBJ2-7	NA	CSVGSGLRTEEQYF	TGCAGCGTTGGTTCGGGACTTCGAACGGAAGAGCAGTACTTC
TRBV7-9	NA	TRBJ2-2	NA	CASSSGGGVELFF	TGTGCCAGCAGCTCCGGAGGGGGGGTGGAGCTGTTTTTT
TRBV7-9	NA	TRBJ2-3	few	CASSLEGSTDTQYF	TGTGCCAGCAGCTTAGAGGGGAGCACAGATACGCAGTATTTT
TRBV5-1	TRBD1	TRBJ1-4	NA	CASSLQGTNEKLFF	TGCGCCAGCAGCTTACAGGGGACTAATGAAAAACTGTTTTTT
TRBV5-1	TRBD2	TRBJ2-2	NA	CASSFSPPGGTGELFF	TGCGCCAGCAGCTTCTCGCCGCCGGGAGGGACCGGGGAGCTGTTTTTT
TRBV24-1	TRBD1	TRBJ2-2	few	CATRGTGVTGELFF	TGTGCCACCAGGGGAACAGGGGTCACCGGGGAGCTGTTTTTT
TRBV18	NA	TRBJ1-4	NA	CASSQTEGEKLFF	TGTGCCAGCTCACAAACCGAGGGTGAAAAACTGTTTTTT
TRBV28	TRBD2	TRBJ2-3	NA	CASSLPAGATSDTQYF	TGTGCCAGCAGTTTACCAGCGGGAGCTACTTCAGATACGCAGTATTTT
TRBV20-1	NA	TRBJ2-5	NA	CSASFQETQYF	TGCAGTGCTAGCTTCCAAGAGACCCAGTACTTC
TRBV1	NA	TRBJ2-5	NA	CTSSKEDRGQETQYF	TGCACCAGCAGCAAAGAGGACAGGGGGCAAGAGACCCAGTACTTC
TRBV7-2	TRBD1	TRBJ1-3	NA	CASSFNRGLTGNTIYF	TGTGCCAGCAGCTTTAACAGGGGCCTCACTGGAAACACCATATATTTT
TRBV5-4	NA	TRBJ2-1	NA	CATQGLNLNEQFF	TGTGCCACCCAGGGACTCAATCTCAATGAGCAGTTCTTC
TRBV4-1	TRBD1	TRBJ1-6	NA	CASSQAPGQRNSPLHF	TGCGCCAGCAGCCAAGCTCCGGGACAGCGGAATTCACCCCTCCACTTT
TRBV6-5	NA	TRBJ1-1	NA	CASIVDGGRFAEAFF	TGTGCCAGCATCGTGGACGGGGGGAGGTTTGCTGAAGCTTTCTTT
TRBV7-8	TRBD2	TRBJ2-5	NA	CASRGGKKHQETQYF	TGTGCCAGCAGGGGGGGGAAAAAGCACCAAGAGACCCAGTACTTC
TRBV30	TRBD2	TRBJ2-1	once	CAWSVALAGGYNEQFF	TGTGCCTGGAGTGTAGCCCTAGCGGGAGGTTACAATGAGCAGTTCTTC
TRBV9	NA	TRBJ2-3	NA	CASSVAARSGYTQYF	TGTGCCAGCAGCGTAGCGGCAAGGTCAGGATATACGCAGTATTTT
TRBV2	NA	TRBJ2-1	NA	CASSALASEQFF	TGTGCCAGCAGTGCCCTAGCGAGTGAGCAGTTCTTC
TRBV10-3	NA	TRBJ1-1	NA	CAISESTGSDTEAFF	TGTGCCATCAGTGAGTCCACAGGGTCGGACACTGAAGCTTTCTTT
TRBV5-4	NA	TRBJ2-5	NA	CASSQPGLSLETQYF	TGTGCCAGCAGTCAGCCGGGACTCTCCTTGGAGACCCAGTACTTC
TRBV6-5	TRBD1	TRBJ1-2	NA	CASTRGQVYGYTF	TGTGCCAGCACCCGGGGACAGGTCTATGGCTACACCTTC
TRBV12-3/TRBV12-4	TRBD1	TRBJ1-5	NA	CASLSGGGQPQHF	TGTGCCAGTTTATCAGGGGGAGGTCAGCCCCAGCATTTT
TRBV5-1	NA	TRBJ2-4	once	CASSLDMGSKNIQYF	TGCGCCAGCAGCTTGGACATGGGGAGCAAAAACATTCAGTACTTC
TRBV12-3/TRBV12-4	NA	TRBJ2-4	NA	CASSYRGEDIQYF	TGTGCCAGCAGCTACAGAGGGGAGGACATTCAGTACTTC
TRBV27	TRBD2	TRBJ2-3	NA	CASSLLGLAGGQTDTQYF	TGTGCCAGCAGTTTATTGGGACTAGCGGGAGGGCAAACAGATACGCAGTATTTT
TRBV6-5	NA	TRBJ1-2	once	CASRYNYGYTF	TGTGCCAGCAGGTATAACTATGGCTACACCTTC
TRBV11-2	NA	TRBJ1-4	NA	CASSPGMSQNEKLFF	TGTGCCAGCAGCCCCGGGATGAGTCAAAATGAAAAACTGTTTTTT
TRBV19	TRBD1	TRBJ1-2	NA	CASSIPGTGGSYGYTF	TGTGCCAGTAGTATTCCCGGGACAGGGGGCAGCTATGGCTACACCTTC
TRBV7-6	NA	TRBJ2-1	NA	CASSPAGGTEPWGSYNEQFF	TGTGCCAGCAGCCCAGCGGGTGGGACAGAGCCTTGGGGATCCTACAATGAGCAGTTCTTC
TRBV2	NA	TRBJ1-5	NA	CASSDTQANQPQHF	TGTGCCAGCAGTGATACTCAAGCTAATCAGCCCCAGCATTTT
TRBV5-1	TRBD1	TRBJ2-3	NA	CASSLEGQGSDTQYF	TGCGCCAGCAGCTTGGAGGGACAGGGGTCAGATACGCAGTATTTT
TRBV24-1	NA	TRBJ2-1	NA	CATNDGSSYNEQFF	TGTGCCACCAACGACGGGAGCTCCTACAATGAGCAGTTCTTC
TRBV3-1/TRBV3-2	TRBD1	TRBJ1-5	few	CASSQGTGNNQPQHF	TGTGCCAGCAGCCAAGGGACAGGAAATAATCAGCCCCAGCATTTT
TRBV6-1	NA	TRBJ1-3	NA	CASSEARRVSGNTIYF	TGTGCCAGCAGTGAAGCGCGGAGGGTGTCGGGAAACACCATATATTTT
TRBV5-1	NA	TRBJ2-5	NA	CASSFNPGVGETQYF	TGCGCCAGCAGCTTTAATCCGGGAGTAGGCGAGACCCAGTACTTC
TRBV3-1/TRBV3-2	NA	TRBJ1-2	few	CASSQGQGTGGYTF	TGTGCCAGCAGCCAAGGTCAGGGGACGGGTGGCTACACCTTC
TRBV29-1	TRBD1	TRBJ1-1	NA	CSVGGTGASTEAFF	TGCAGCGTGGGAGGGACAGGGGCTTCCACTGAAGCTTTCTTT
TRBV30	NA	TRBJ1-2	NA	CAWSASASGYTF	TGTGCCTGGAGTGCTTCAGCGAGTGGCTACACCTTC